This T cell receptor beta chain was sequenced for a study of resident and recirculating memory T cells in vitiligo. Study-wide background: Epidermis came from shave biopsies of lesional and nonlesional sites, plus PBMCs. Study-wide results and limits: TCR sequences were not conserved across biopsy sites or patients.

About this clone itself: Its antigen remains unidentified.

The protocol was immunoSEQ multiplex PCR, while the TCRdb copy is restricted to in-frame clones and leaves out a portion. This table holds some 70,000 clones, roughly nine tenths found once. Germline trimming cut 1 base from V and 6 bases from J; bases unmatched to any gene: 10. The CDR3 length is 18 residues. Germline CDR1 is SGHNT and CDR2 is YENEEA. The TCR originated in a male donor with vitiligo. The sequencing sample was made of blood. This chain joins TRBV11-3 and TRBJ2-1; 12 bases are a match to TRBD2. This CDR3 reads CASSLVGQTSGGFNEQFF. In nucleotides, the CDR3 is TGTGCCAGCAGCTTAGTCGGCCAAACTAGCGGGGGGTTCAATGAGCAGTTCTTC. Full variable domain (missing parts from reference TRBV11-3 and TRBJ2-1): EAGVVQSPRYKIIEKKQPVAFWCNPISGHNTLYWYLQNLGQGPELLIRYENEEAVDDSQLPKDRFSAERLKGVDSTLKIQPAELGDSAVYLCASSLVGQTSGGFNEQFFGPGTRLTVL.